Included here is one TCR beta chain sequence, with context. At one of its ends the junction is not consistent with the germline gene, which may arise from a read error. This entry belongs to a study of T cells in Graves' hyperthyroidism and ophthalmopathy. Graves' hyperthyroidism showing no ophthalmopathy progression within 18 months was considered stable. Subjects aged 18 to 65 presented with newly diagnosed hyperthyroidism of less than 2 months' duration. CDR1 SSHAT and CDR2 FNYEAQ come from the germline V gene (reference sequence). There are 15 residues in the CDR3. RNA transcripts gave rise to amplified TCR beta CDR3 regions. In the first-round RT-PCR of the TCR CDR3, the HTBI primer set was used. One entry per CDR3 protein results from TCRdb running MiXCR on the multiplex PCR reads. Here the sample spans around 520,000 distinct CDR3 sequences, 13% to 15% being singletons.

The receptor's source is a woman in her thirties or forties with Graves' hyperthyroidism. The sample consisted of blood. The rearrangement joins TRBV7-7 to TRBJ2-5; possible D gene TRBD1, 5 bases. The CDR3 nucleotides are TGTGCTAGCAGCTTAGGAATGGGGCGGCAAGAGACCCAGTACTTC. It codes for CASSLGMGRQETQYF.